Each of the 24 T cell receptor beta chains below was sequenced from the same sample in a study of spatial heterogeneity in lung cancer. Time point specified: blood at routine non-recurrence follow-up after resection. TCRdb re-analysed the 5' RACE reads in MiXCR, keeping a single row per CDR3 protein. The sample contains 35,000 to 45,000 distinct CDR3 sequences, 6% to 9.5% of which appear only once. This specimen consisted of PBMCs, obtained at follow-up. Receptor source: a male donor with early-stage non-small cell lung cancer.

This clonotype was observed at least ten times. This chain joins TRBV6-2 or TRBV6-3 and TRBJ2-3; D may be TRBD2 (5 bases). The germline gives CDR1 MNHEY, CDR2 SVGEGT. The CDR3 loop spans 15 amino acids. V was clipped by 5 bases and J by 2 bases, with 14 bases between them. CDR3: CASSRLPYNTDTQYF. The CDR3 DNA sequence: TGTGCCAGCAGTCGACTACCCTACAACACAGATACGCAGTATTTT.

This clonotype occurred many times. V and J are TRBV20-1 and TRBJ2-3, with 7 bases aligning to TRBD2. Germline CDR1 DFQATT, CDR2 SNEGSKA (reference sequence). V lost 0 bases and J lost 2; bases outside the gene matches: 8. The CDR3 runs 16 residues. The CDR3 DNA sequence: TGCAGTGCTAGAGATAACCTAGCGGCCTTCACAGATACGCAGTATTTT. Translating it yields CSARDNLAAFTDTQYF.

This clonotype was picked up many times. The rearrangement links TRBV11-2 to TRBJ2-1; D remains ambiguous. The length of the CDR3 is 13 residues. The germline V and J ends were trimmed by 0 bases and 10 bases, with 10 bases remaining between them. Germline CDR1 reads SGHAT; CDR2 reads FQNNGV. The CDR3 bases are TGTGCCAGCAGCTTAGATTTGGCCGGGGAGCAGTTCTTC. Amino acid sequence: CASSLDLAGEQFF.

This clonotype has a count of ten or more. No DNA is shown, since the ends of the CDR3 on it are uncertain; the CDR3 is the one TCRdb lists. The chain has TRBV19 and TRBJ2-3; the D segment call TRBD1 is taken from the table without a DNA check. The CDR3 numbers 18 amino acids, ends counted. In germline, CDR1 is LNHDA, CDR2 SQIVND (reference sequence). CDR3 loop: CASSISSGQGYSTDTQYF.

This clonotype was found many times. The chain recombines TRBV24-1 with TRBJ2-3; D is uncertain. Trimming took 3 bases from V and 4 from J, leaving 4 bases between them. Per germline, CDR1 KGHDR and CDR2 SFDVKD. The length of the CDR3 is 12 residues. As DNA, the CDR3 is TGTGCCACCAGTGATGGTGCAGATACGCAGTATTTT. This codes for CATSDGADTQYF.

This clonotype has at least ten counts. The rearrangement uses TRBV12-3 or TRBV12-4 and TRBJ1-2, with unresolved D. V gave up 7 bases and J gave up 4 bases, with 13 bases separating them. This CDR3 has 13 residues. CDR3: CASTPQTFYGYTF. In DNA form, the CDR3 reads TGTGCCAGCACCCCCCAGACCTTCTATGGCTACACCTTC.

This clonotype has a count of ten or more. This chain joins TRBV19 and TRBJ1-5; the D gene is possibly TRBD1 (6 bases). V lost 7 bases and J 7 bases, leaving 11 bases between the germline ends. Germline CDR1 reads LNHDA; CDR2 reads SQIVND (reference sequence). The CDR3 is 12 residues long. The CDR3 here is CASTPGTQPQHF. The DNA for the CDR3 is TGTGCCAGTACCCCCGGGACACAGCCCCAGCATTTT.

This clonotype was seen repeatedly, ten times or more. The chain joins TRBV27 to TRBJ2-1; D is perhaps TRBD2 (5 bases). This CDR3 has 14 residues. Looked up from germline, CDR1 is MNHEY and CDR2 is SMNVEV (reference sequence). V lost 1 base and J 4 bases, leaving 8 bases between the germline ends. CDR3 sequence: CASSLWGEYNEQFF. For the CDR3, the DNA is TGTGCCAGCAGTTTATGGGGAGAGTACAATGAGCAGTTCTTC.

This clonotype was detected many times. V gene TRBV30 combines with J gene TRBJ2-3, with TRBD2 as a possible D gene (7 bases). The CDR3 has 20 amino acids. Germline V gene sequence: CDR1 GTSNPN, CDR2 SVGIG (reference sequence). Trimming took 0 bases from V and 2 from J, leaving 27 bases between them. Here the CDR3 DNA reads TGTGCCTGGAGTGTACTTCGTTTTGGGGGGGCGGCACCGGACACAGATACGCAGTATTTT. Translated, it gives CAWSVLRFGGAAPDTDTQYF.

This clonotype was observed at least ten times. The chain has TRBV6-5 and TRBJ2-7; D is undetermined. The V gene's germline CDR1 is MNHEY and CDR2 SVGAGI. This CDR3 has 14 amino acids. Trimming took 7 bases from V and 2 from J, leaving 15 bases between them. The CDR3 reads CASTRSGSTYEQYF. In nucleotides, the CDR3 is TGTGCCAGCACTCGCTCGGGTTCTACCTACGAGCAGTACTTC.

In its sample, this clonotype was seen many times. The gene calls are TRBV29-1 and TRBJ1-1; TRBD1 might be the D (5 bases). CDR1 and CDR2 (germline): SQVTM, ANQGSEA. Between the trimmed V and J ends, which lost 8 bases and 5 bases, there was a span of 15 bases. This CDR3 comprises 12 residues. CDR3 region: CSLDPGGTEAFF. The CDR3 bases are TGCAGCCTAGACCCCGGGGGGACTGAAGCTTTCTTT. The full variable domain, rest sourced from reference TRBV29-1 and TRBJ1-1, is SAVISQKPSRDICQRGTSLTIQCQVDSQVTMMFWYRQQPGQSLTLIATANQGSEATYESGFVIDKFPISRPNLTFSTLTVSNMSPEDSSIYLCSLDPGGTEAFFGQGTRLTVV.

This clonotype occurred many times. The chain recombines TRBV7-9 with TRBJ1-3, with D perhaps matching TRBD1 (5 bases). There are 14 residues in the CDR3. Per the germline V gene, CDR1 is SEHNR and CDR2 is FQNEAQ (reference sequence). V lost 2 bases and J lost 1, with 6 bases in between. CDR3 coding DNA: TGTGCCAGCAGCTTAAGGGGTTCTGGAAACACCATATATTTT. Encoded protein: CASSLRGSGNTIYF. The entire variable domain, with the rest obtained from reference TRBV7-9 and TRBJ1-3, is as follows: DTGVSQNPRHKITKRGQNVTFRCDPISEHNRLYWYRQTLGQGPEFLTYFQNEAQLEKSRLLSDRFSAERPKGSFSTLEIQRTEQGDSAMYLCASSLRGSGNTIYFGEGSWLTVV.

This clonotype was observed at least ten times. This chain uses TRBV5-1 with TRBJ1-6; the D is unclear. This CDR3 region has 15 residues. The V end was cut by 0 bases, the J end by 8 bases, with 12 bases between. CDR1 and CDR2 (germline): SGHRS, YFSETQ. CDR3 sequence (DNA): TGCGCCAGCAGCTTGGCACCAGCTCAGGATTCACCCCTCCACTTT. Protein product: CASSLAPAQDSPLHF.

This clonotype is medium-sized (0.01 to 0.1%) by share. DNA of the CDR3: TGTGCCAGCAGCTCGGGATTAACTAATGAAAAACTGTTTTTT. It is translated as CASSSGLTNEKLFF. The V and J genes are TRBV11-2 and TRBJ1-4; no clear D gene. Trimming removed 4 bases from V and 1 base from J, with 7 bases in between. Germline V CDR1 and CDR2: SGHAT, FQNNGV. This CDR3 has 14 amino acids.

This clonotype came up many times. The chain couples TRBV5-6 to TRBJ1-2; 7 nucleotides align to TRBD1. CDR3 length equals 16 residues. V was pared by 4 bases and J by 0 bases, with 9 bases of the junction left unmatched. The V gene's germline CDR1 is SGHDT and CDR2 YYEEEE. CDR3 bases: TGTGCCAGCAGCCGACAGGGTTCCTTCCCTAACTATGGCTACACCTTC. Its translation is CASSRQGSFPNYGYTF.

This clonotype has ten or more counts. The chain couples TRBV30 to TRBJ2-7, with TRBD1 as a possible D gene (5 bases). The CDR3 is 13 amino acids. The V end was cut by 3 bases, the J end by 7 bases, with 16 bases between. The germline V gene encodes CDR1 GTSNPN and CDR2 SVGIG (reference sequence). The CDR3 nucleotides read TGTGCCTGGAGCTCCCTGCAGGGTTGGGAGCAGTACTTC. Amino acids: CAWSSLQGWEQYF. The complete variable domain, with remaining parts taken from reference TRBV30 and TRBJ2-7, reads SQTIHQWPATLVQPVGSPLSLECTVEGTSNPNLYWYRQAAGRGLQLLFYSVGIGQISSEVPQNLSASRPQDRQFILSSKKLLLSDSGFYLCAWSSLQGWEQYFGPGTRLTVT.

This clonotype was counted between two and nine times. The chain links TRBV25-1 to TRBJ1-2; a weak D match, TRBD1 (6 bases). V lost 4 bases, J lost 6 bases, and 18 bases lay in between. The CDR3 contains 15 residues. Germline V gene sequence: CDR1 MGHDK, CDR2 SYGVNS. This chain's CDR3 is CASSAFNREQDGYTF. CDR3 DNA sequence: TGTGCCAGCAGTGCGTTTAACAGGGAGCAGGATGGCTACACCTTC.

Ten or more counts support this clonotype. The CDR3 sequence: CASSQAPQYSADNEQFF. CDR3 bases: TGTGCCAGCAGCCAAGCCCCCCAGTACTCGGCAGACAATGAGCAGTTCTTC. This sequence joins TRBV3-1 and TRBJ2-1, with D unresolved. This CDR3 has 17 residues. With 1 base removed from V and 5 bases from J, the gap between germline ends came to 18 bases. Per germline, CDR1 LGHDT and CDR2 YNNKEL (reference sequence).

This clonotype was recorded at least ten times. The chain joins TRBV6-4 to TRBJ1-1, with D uncertain. Germline V CDR1 and CDR2: MRHNA, SNTAGT. Trimming left V 6 bases short and J 4 bases short, with 12 bases between. There are 13 residues in the CDR3. This chain's CDR3 is CASSEYSGTEAFF. In DNA form, the CDR3 reads TGTGCCAGCAGCGAATACAGCGGCACTGAAGCTTTCTTT.

This clonotype was seen many times. The chain combines TRBV7-2 with TRBJ2-2, with 7 bases matching TRBD1. Germline values: CDR1 SGHTA, CDR2 FQGNSA. V shed 5 bases, J shed 5 bases, and the junction held 8 bases outside the gene matches. CDR3 length: 15 residues. This CDR3 is CASSLRTGQTGELFF. The CDR3, as DNA: TGTGCCAGCAGCCTAAGGACAGGCCAGACCGGGGAGCTGTTTTTT. The full variable domain, its missing parts supplied by reference TRBV7-2 and TRBJ2-2, is GAGVSQSPSNKVTEKGKDVELRCDPISGHTALYWYRQSLGQGLEFLIYFQGNSAPDKSGLPSDRFSAERTGGSVSTLTIQRTQQEDSAVYLCASSLRTGQTGELFFGEGSRLTVL.

The genes are TRBV9 and TRBJ2-1, with TRBD2 matching over 11 bases. CDR3 size: 15 residues. Unmatched junction bases numbered 7, after V lost 2 bases and J lost 9 bases. CDR1 is SGDLS, CDR2 YYNGEE, per germline. As DNA, the CDR3 is TGTGCCAGCAGCGTTAGCGGGGGGGCCTTTATTGAGCAGTTCTTC. It yields the protein CASSVSGGAFIEQFF.

The sample holds many counts of this clonotype. The chain is built from TRBV30 and TRBJ1-5, with a possible D match to TRBD1 (5 bases). Germline V lookup: CDR1 GTSNPN, CDR2 SVGIG (reference sequence). V gave up 0 bases and J gave up 6 bases, with 15 bases separating them. The length of the CDR3 is 15 residues. CDR3 loop: CAWSVLGGGSQPQHF. Written as DNA, the CDR3 is TGTGCCTGGAGTGTACTAGGCGGGGGTAGTCAGCCCCAGCATTTT.

There are many counts of this clonotype. The rearrangement links TRBV6-6 to TRBJ1-5, with unresolved D. CDR1 and CDR2 (germline): MNHNY, SVGAGI (reference sequence). The CDR3 has 14 residues. Trimming removed 0 bases from V and 5 bases from J, with 8 bases in between. CDR3 loop: CASSYSSWDQPQHF. The CDR3 coding sequence is TGTGCCAGCAGTTACTCTTCTTGGGATCAGCCCCAGCATTTT.

This clonotype was counted at least ten times. The chain joins TRBV27 to TRBJ1-2, with D possibly being TRBD1 (6 bases). The CDR3 extends over 13 amino acids. CDR1 is MNHEY and CDR2 is SMNVEV in the germline V gene (reference sequence). Trimming shortened V by 2 bases and J by 4 bases, and 8 bases separated the two germline ends. CDR3 coding DNA: TGTGCCAGCAGTTTAGGGGGCTTCTATGGCTACACCTTC. It yields the protein CASSLGGFYGYTF.